The table lists the clone carrying this T cell receptor (beta chain) with a count of one. Its specificity is unknown. Sequencing used immunoSEQ multiplex PCR; TCRdb keeps in-frame clones, though not all of them. The table has under 70,000 clones, more than 80% seen once. This sample is part of a study of T cells in localized non-small cell lung cancer. Study-wide findings and caveats: Heterogeneity cannot be ruled out, as sequencing used one tumor region only. Peak T cell clonality was found in uninvolved adjacent lung, exceeding tumor. Within adjacent lung there appeared a median approximately 60 of the top 100 tumor clones.

The CDR3 loop spans 15 amino acids. Germline loops: CDR1 MNHEY, CDR2 SVGAGI. Trimming removed 6 bases from V and 5 bases from J; junction bases left unmatched: 6. Sequences were derived from peripheral blood, sampled before any cancer treatment. This sequence was found in a woman aged 40-69 years with stage I lung adenocarcinoma. The V and J genes are TRBV6-5 and TRBJ2-1; 11 nucleotides match TRBD2. The CDR3 sequence is CASSSPSGGNNEQFF. DNA for the CDR3: TGTGCCAGCAGCTCCCCTAGCGGGGGGAACAATGAGCAGTTCTTC.